These 2 T cell receptor beta chains originate from one sample sequenced in a study of response to subunit inactivated influenza vaccine (dated by TCRdb to between 2017 and 2018). Libraries were made using RT-PCR. TCRdb lists the instrument as Illumina HiSeq 2500. TCRdb passed the public sequencing reads through fastp at Q25 and MiXCR, retaining productive beta sequences. CDR3 protein duplicates are merged, each entry listing the most common genes and DNA. Counted in this sample were hundreds of thousands of distinct CDR3 sequences; 12% to 15% of them appeared once. The ten biggest clones cover 7.6% of the sample. The material was PBMCs from blood, obtained roughly 2 weeks before vaccination. The receptors originated from a man aged 50-60 years who received an inactivated influenza vaccine. Donor details come from another sample of the same person, matched by shared clones.

A few counts support this clonotype. The genes are TRBV27 and TRBJ1-2; D not resolved. Germline CDR1 is MNHEY and CDR2 is SMNVEV (reference sequence). This CDR3 comprises 14 residues. V lost 6 bases and J lost 2, with 13 bases in between. CDR3 protein: CASRRDTENYGYTF. The CDR3, as DNA: TGTGCCAGCAGACGAGACACAGAGAACTATGGCTACACCTTC.

The rearrangement uses TRBV12-3 or TRBV12-4 and TRBJ2-5; 7 positions match TRBD1. The junction had 22 bases not matched to a gene; V was cut back by 6 bases and J by 0 bases. This CDR3 comprises 20 residues. The CDR3 loop reads CASRIFLRGLKDSDQETQYF. CDR3 sequence (DNA): TGTGCCAGCAGGATCTTCCTAAGGGGGCTCAAAGATTCCGACCAAGAGACCCAGTACTTC.